This T cell receptor (beta chain) was captured in a study of CD4 T cells in relation to SARS-CoV-2 and coronaviruses. In the study overall: The HLA restriction of the shared crossreactive spike epitopes was mapped.

Assay: immunoSEQ multiplex PCR; the TCRdb copy retains only in-frame clones and omits some. The sample yields 60,000 to 80,000 clones, about 87% seen once. Unexposed donor CD4+ T cells date from about 2011-2018, before the COVID-19 pandemic. Naive and memory CD4+ T cells came from enriched cryopreserved PBMCs. General study findings and limits: Crossreactivity was assessed only for spike protein, not other viral proteins. Pre-pandemic and post-infection samples never came from the same donor.

This clone has a handful of counts. Its antigen is unidentified. The CDR3 has 15 amino acids. J lost 3 bases, V lost 6 bases, and 5 bases had no gene match. This TCR derives from a human donor in good health. Material: memory CD4+ T cells from PBMCs. V is TRBV6-7 and J is TRBJ1-5; TRBD1 matches 10 bases. TRBV6-7 is an open reading frame, and its role is uncertain. The CDR3 sequence is CASSQGQGPNQPQHF. CDR3 DNA: TGTGCCAGCAGCCAGGGACAGGGGCCCAATCAGCCCCAGCATTTT.